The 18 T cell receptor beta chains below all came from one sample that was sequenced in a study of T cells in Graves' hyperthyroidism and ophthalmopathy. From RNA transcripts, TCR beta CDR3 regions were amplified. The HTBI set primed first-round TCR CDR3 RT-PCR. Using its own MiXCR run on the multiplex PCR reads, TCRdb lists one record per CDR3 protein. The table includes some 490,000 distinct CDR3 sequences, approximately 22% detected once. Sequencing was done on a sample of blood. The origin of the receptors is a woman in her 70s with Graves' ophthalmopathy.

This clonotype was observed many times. The CDR3 DNA follows: TGTGCCAGCAGCTTTGAGGGAACAGGGGCTGAAGCTTTCTTT. Its protein is CASSFEGTGAEAFF. The rearrangement links TRBV7-9 to TRBJ1-1; 7 bases are a match to TRBD1. This CDR3 region has 14 residues. V gave up 3 bases and J gave up 6 bases; unmatched junction bases: 7. Germline V lookup: CDR1 SEHNR, CDR2 FQNEAQ (reference sequence). Full variable domain (rest looked up from reference TRBV7-9 and TRBJ1-1): DTGVSQNPRHKITKRGQNVTFRCDPISEHNRLYWYRQTLGQGPEFLTYFQNEAQLEKSRLLSDRFSAERPKGSFSTLEIQRTEQGDSAMYLCASSFEGTGAEAFFGQGTRLTVV.

The DNA of the CDR3 is TGTGCCAGCAGCCCACCGGGACAGCTGACAACTAATGAAAAACTGTTTTTT. Translation gives CASSPPGQLTTNEKLFF. V gene TRBV5-8 combines with J gene TRBJ1-4; the match to TRBD1 covers 7 bases. Germline V gene lookup returns CDR1 SGHTS and CDR2 YDEGEE. The CDR3 is 17 residues long. V shed 4 bases, J shed 0 bases, and the junction held 9 bases outside the gene matches.

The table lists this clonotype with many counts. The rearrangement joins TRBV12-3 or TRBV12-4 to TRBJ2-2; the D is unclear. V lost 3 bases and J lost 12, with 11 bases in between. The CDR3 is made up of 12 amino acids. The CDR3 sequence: CASSLSRQKLFF. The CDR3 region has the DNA TGTGCCAGCAGTTTGAGTAGGCAGAAGCTGTTTTTT.

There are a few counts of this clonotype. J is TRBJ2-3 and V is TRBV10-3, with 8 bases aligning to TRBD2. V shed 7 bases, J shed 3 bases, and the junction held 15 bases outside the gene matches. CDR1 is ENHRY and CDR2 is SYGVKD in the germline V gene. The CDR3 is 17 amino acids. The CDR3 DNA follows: TGTGCCATCATAAATTTCCCGGCGGGAGGACAAACAGATACGCAGTATTTT. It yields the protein CAIINFPAGGQTDTQYF.

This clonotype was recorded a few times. CDR3 sequence (DNA): TGTGCCAGCAGTTGGAGGACTAGCGGAAGCACAGATACGCAGTATTTT. Protein product: CASSWRTSGSTDTQYF. The chain joins TRBV27 to TRBJ2-3, with TRBD2 matching over 10 bases. J lost 0 bases, V lost 4 bases, and 4 bases had no gene match. This CDR3 is 16 amino acids long. Per the germline V gene, CDR1 is MNHEY and CDR2 is SMNVEV (reference sequence).

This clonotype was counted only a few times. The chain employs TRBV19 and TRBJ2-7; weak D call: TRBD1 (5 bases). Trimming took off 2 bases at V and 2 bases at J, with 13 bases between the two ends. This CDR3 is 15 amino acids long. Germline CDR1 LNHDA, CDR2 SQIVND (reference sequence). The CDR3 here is CASSISGNGPYEQYF. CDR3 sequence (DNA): TGTGCCAGTAGTATATCAGGGAATGGTCCCTACGAGCAGTACTTC.

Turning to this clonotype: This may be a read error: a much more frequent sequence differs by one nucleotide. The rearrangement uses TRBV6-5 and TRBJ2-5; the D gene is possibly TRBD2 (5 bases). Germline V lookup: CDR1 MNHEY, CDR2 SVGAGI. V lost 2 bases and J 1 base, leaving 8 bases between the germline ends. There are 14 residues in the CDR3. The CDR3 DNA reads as TGTGCCAGCAGTTACCCGAGGGTCCAAGAGACCCAGTACTTC. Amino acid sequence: CASSYPRVQETQYF.

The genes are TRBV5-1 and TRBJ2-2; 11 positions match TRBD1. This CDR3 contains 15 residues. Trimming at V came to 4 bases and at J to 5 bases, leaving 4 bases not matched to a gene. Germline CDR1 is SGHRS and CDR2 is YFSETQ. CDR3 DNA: TGCGCCAGCAGCAAGGACAGGGGGCATACCGGGGAGCTGTTTTTT. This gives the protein CASSKDRGHTGELFF. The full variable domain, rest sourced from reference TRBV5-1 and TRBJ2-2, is KAGVTQTPRYLIKTRGQQVTLSCSPISGHRSVSWYQQTPGQGLQFLFEYFSETQRNKGNFPGRFSGRQFSNSRSEMNVSTLELGDSALYLCASSKDRGHTGELFFGEGSRLTVL.

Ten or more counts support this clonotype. The CDR3 nucleotides are TGTGCCAGCAGTGAGATCCCGAACACTGAAGCTTTCTTT. It encodes CASSEIPNTEAFF. This chain links TRBV2 with TRBJ1-1; D remains unclear. CDR3 length equals 13 residues. Germline assignment: CDR1 SNHLY and CDR2 FYNNEI. The V and J ends lost 3 bases and 1 base respectively, with 6 bases between them.

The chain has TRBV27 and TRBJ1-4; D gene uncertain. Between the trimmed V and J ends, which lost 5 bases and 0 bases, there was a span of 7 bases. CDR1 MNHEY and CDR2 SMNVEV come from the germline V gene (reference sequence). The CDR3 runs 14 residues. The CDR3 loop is CASSPLATNEKLFF. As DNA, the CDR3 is TGTGCCAGCAGTCCGCTTGCAACTAATGAAAAACTGTTTTTT.

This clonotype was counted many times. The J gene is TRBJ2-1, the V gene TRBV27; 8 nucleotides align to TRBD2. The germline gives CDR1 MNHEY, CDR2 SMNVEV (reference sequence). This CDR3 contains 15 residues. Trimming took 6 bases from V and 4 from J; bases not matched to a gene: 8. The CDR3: CASRSIAGSYNEQFF. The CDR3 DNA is TGTGCCAGCAGGTCGATAGCGGGGAGTTACAATGAGCAGTTCTTC.

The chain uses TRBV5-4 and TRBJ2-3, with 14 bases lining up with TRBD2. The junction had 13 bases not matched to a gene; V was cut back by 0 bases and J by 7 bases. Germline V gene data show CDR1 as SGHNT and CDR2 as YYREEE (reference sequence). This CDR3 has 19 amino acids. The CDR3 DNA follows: TGTGCCAGCAGCTTGGACCCGGGACTAGCGGGAGTCGGTCACCATACGCAGTATTTT. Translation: CASSLDPGLAGVGHHTQYF.

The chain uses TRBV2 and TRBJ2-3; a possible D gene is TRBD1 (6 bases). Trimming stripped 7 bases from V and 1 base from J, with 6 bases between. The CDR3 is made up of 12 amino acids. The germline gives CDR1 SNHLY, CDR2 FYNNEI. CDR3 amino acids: CASTGGTDTQYF. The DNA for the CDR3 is TGTGCCAGCACAGGGGGCACAGATACGCAGTATTTT.

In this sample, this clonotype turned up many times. As DNA, the CDR3 is TGTGCCAGTAAGGACGGGGGGCTCTATGGCTACACCTTC. Protein product: CASKDGGLYGYTF. The rearrangement links TRBV6-5 to TRBJ1-2, with D possibly TRBD1 on 6 matching bases. Trimming removed 9 bases at V and 4 bases at J, with 15 bases between. The V gene's germline CDR1 is MNHEY and CDR2 SVGAGI. The CDR3 has 13 amino acids.

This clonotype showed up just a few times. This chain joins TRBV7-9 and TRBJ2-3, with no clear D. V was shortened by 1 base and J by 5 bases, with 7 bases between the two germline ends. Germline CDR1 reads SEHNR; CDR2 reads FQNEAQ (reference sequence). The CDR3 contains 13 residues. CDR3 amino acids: CASSLESLDTQYF. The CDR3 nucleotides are TGTGCCAGCAGCTTAGAGTCATTAGATACGCAGTATTTT. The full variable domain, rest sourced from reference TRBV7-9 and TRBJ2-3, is DTGVSQNPRHKITKRGQNVTFRCDPISEHNRLYWYRQTLGQGPEFLTYFQNEAQLEKSRLLSDRFSAERPKGSFSTLEIQRTEQGDSAMYLCASSLESLDTQYFGPGTRLTVL.

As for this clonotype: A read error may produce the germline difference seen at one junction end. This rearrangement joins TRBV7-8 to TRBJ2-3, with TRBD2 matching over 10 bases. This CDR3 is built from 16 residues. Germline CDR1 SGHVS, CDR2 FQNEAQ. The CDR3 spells CASSPFLAGGTDTQYF. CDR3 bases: TGCGCCAGCAGCCCCTTCCTAGCGGGAGGCACAGATACGCAGTATTTT.

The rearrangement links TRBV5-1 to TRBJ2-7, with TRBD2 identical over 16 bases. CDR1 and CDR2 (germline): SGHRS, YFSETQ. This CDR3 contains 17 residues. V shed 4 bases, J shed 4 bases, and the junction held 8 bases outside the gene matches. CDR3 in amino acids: CASSPGTSGRAAYEQYF. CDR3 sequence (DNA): TGCGCCAGCAGCCCAGGGACTAGCGGGAGGGCCGCTTACGAGCAGTACTTC.

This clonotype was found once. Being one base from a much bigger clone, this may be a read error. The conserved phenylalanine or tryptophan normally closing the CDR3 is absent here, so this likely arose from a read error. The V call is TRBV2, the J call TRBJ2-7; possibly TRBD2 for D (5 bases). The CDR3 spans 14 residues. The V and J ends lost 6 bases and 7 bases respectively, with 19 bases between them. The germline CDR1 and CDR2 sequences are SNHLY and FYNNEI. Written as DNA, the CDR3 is TGTGCCAGCAGGGCGGAAGCGGCCTCTCGAGAGCAGTACCTC. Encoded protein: CASRAEAASREQYL.